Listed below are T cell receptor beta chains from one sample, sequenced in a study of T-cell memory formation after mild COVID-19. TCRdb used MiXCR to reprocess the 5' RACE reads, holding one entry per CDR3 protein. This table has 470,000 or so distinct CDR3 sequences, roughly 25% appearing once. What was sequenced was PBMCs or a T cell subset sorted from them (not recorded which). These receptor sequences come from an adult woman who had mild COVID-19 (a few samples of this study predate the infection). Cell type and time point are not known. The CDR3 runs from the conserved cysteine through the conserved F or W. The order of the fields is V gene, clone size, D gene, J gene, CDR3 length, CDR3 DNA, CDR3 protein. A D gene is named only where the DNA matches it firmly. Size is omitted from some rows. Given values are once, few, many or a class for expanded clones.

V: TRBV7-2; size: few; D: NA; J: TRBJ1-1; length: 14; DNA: TGTGCCAGCAGCCCCCAGGGGATTGGGACTGAAGCTTTCTTT; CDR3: CASSPQGIGTEAFF
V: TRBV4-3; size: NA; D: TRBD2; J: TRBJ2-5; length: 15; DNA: TGCGCCAGCAGCCCGGGAGGTTCCGCCCAAGAGACCCAGTACTTC; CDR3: CASSPGGSAQETQYF
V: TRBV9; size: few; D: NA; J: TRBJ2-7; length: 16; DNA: TGTGCCAGCAGCCCCCGTAGGGATCTAGGGGCCTACGAGCAGTACTTC; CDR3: CASSPRRDLGAYEQYF
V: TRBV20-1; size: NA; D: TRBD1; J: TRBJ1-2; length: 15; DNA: TGCAGTGCTAGTTATCCGGGGACAGGGAGTGGTGGCTACACCTTC; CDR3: CSASYPGTGSGGYTF
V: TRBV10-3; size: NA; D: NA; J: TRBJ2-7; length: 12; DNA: TGTGCCATCAGTGAAGCTGCCTACGAGCAGTACTTC; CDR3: CAISEAAYEQYF
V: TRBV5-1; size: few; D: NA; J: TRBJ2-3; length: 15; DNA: TGCGCCAGCAGCTTGTACCCGGGTGTCACAGATACGCAGTATTTT; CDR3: CASSLYPGVTDTQYF
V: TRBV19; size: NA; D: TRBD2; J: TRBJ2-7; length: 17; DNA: TGTGCCAGTAGTCCCCGCCCCTCTAGCGGAGGGCCCTACGAGCAGTACTTC; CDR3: CASSPRPSSGGPYEQYF
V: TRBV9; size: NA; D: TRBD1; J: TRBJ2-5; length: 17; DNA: TGTGCCAGCAGCGTAACAGGACAGGGGGCGGTGGAAGAGACCCAGTACTTC; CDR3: CASSVTGQGAVEETQYF
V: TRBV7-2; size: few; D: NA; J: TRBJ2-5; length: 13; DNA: TGTGCCAGCCGCATGGGTACGGCCTGGGCCCAGTACTTC; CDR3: CASRMGTAWAQYF
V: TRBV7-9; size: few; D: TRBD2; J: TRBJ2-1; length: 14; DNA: TGTGCCAGCAGCTTAGGGACTAGTATCGGTGAGCAGTTCTTC; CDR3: CASSLGTSIGEQFF
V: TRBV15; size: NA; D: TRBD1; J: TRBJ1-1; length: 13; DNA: TGTGCCACCTCACAGGGGCTGGGGACTGAAGCTTTCTTT; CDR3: CATSQGLGTEAFF
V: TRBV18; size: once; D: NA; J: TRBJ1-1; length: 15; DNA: TGTGCCAGCTCACCGGGTATGGGGGTGAACACTGAAGCTTTCTTT; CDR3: CASSPGMGVNTEAFF
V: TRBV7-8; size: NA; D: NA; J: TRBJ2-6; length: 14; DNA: TGTGCCACCAATAACAGGTCTGGGGCCAACGTCCTGACTTTC; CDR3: CATNNRSGANVLTF
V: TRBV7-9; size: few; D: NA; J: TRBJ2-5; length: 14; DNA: TGTGCCAGCAGCTTTATACAGTTCCAAGAGACCCAGTACTTC; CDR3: CASSFIQFQETQYF
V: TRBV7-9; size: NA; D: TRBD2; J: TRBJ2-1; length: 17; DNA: TGTGCCAGCAGCCCCGCCTTGACTAGCGGTCCCGACAATGAGCAGTTCTTC; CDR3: CASSPALTSGPDNEQFF
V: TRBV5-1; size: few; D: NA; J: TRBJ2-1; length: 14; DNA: TGCGCCAGCAGCATTGGGCAAGGGACCAATGAGCAGTTCTTC; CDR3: CASSIGQGTNEQFF
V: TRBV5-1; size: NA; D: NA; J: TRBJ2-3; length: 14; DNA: TGCGCCAGCCAGCAGGGGGGGAGCACAGATACGCAGTATTTT; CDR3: CASQQGGSTDTQYF
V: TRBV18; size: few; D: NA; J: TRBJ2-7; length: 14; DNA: TGTGCCAGCTCAAACCGGGACGCGACCTACGAGCAGTACTTC; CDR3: CASSNRDATYEQYF
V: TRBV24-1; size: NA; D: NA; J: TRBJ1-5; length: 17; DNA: TGTGCCACCAGTCAAGGGACGGGGTTTCCCGACAATCAGCCCCAGCATTTT; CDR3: CATSQGTGFPDNQPQHF
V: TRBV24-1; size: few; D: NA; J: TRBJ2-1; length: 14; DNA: TGTGCCACCAGTGATTTGCAGGGTTACAATGAGCAGTTCTTC; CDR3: CATSDLQGYNEQFF
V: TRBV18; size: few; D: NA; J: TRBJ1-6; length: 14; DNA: TGTGCCAGCTCACCAGGGGCCTATAATTCACCCCTCCACTTT; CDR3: CASSPGAYNSPLHF
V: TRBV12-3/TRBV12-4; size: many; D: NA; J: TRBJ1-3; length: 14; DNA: TGTGCCAGTGGCGTGTGGGGGCTTGGAAACACCATATATTTT; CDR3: CASGVWGLGNTIYF
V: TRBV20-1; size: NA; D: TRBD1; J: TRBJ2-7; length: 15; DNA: TGCAGTGCTAGACCTATGGACAGGGGGGGTTACGAGCAGTACTTC; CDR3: CSARPMDRGGYEQYF
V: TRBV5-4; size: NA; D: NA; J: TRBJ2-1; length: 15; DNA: TGTGCCAGCAGCTTGGGCGGGAATGGTCCCAATGAGCAGTTCTTC; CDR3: CASSLGGNGPNEQFF
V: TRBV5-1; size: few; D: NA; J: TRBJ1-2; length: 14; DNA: TGCGCCAGCAGCGGCGGAGGGGCTAACTATGGCTACACCTTC; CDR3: CASSGGGANYGYTF
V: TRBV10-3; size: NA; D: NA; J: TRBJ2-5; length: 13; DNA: TGTGCCATCAGCCCCCTCGCAGGGGAGACCCAGTACTTC; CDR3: CAISPLAGETQYF
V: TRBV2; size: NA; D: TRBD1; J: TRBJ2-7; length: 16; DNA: TGTGCCAGCAGTCAAATCCGGGACAGGACTTCCTACGAGCAGTACTTC; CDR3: CASSQIRDRTSYEQYF
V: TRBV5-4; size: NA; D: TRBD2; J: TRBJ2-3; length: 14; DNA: TGTGCCAGCAGCTCGCGGGGGGAGGCAGATACGCAGTATTTT; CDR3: CASSSRGEADTQYF
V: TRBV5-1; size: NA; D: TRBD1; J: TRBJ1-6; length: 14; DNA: TGCGCCAGCAGCCTGGACAGGGTAGAGTCACCCCTCCACTTT; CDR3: CASSLDRVESPLHF
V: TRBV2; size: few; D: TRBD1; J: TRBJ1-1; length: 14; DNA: TGTGCCAGCAGGGGGACAGGGGAGAACACTGAAGCTTTCTTT; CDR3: CASRGTGENTEAFF
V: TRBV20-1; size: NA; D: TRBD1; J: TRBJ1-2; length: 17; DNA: TGCAGTGCTAGAGATAGGTCGACAGGGAACCCCGACTATGGCTACACCTTC; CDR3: CSARDRSTGNPDYGYTF
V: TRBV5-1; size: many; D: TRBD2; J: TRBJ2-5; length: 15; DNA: TGCGCCAGCAGCTTGACTAGCGGGATGCAAGAGACCCAGTACTTC; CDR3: CASSLTSGMQETQYF
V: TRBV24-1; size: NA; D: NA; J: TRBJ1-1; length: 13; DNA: TGTGCCACCAGTGATTTTGGGGGGTCCGAAGCTTTCTTT; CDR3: CATSDFGGSEAFF
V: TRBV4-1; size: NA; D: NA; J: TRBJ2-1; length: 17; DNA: TGCGCCAGCAGCCAAGATCCCGGACAGTCCACCTACAATGAGCAGTTCTTC; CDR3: CASSQDPGQSTYNEQFF
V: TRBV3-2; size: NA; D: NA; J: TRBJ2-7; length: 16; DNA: TGTGCCAGCAGCCAAGATTTTCGAGTCCACCCCTACGAGCAGTACTTC; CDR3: CASSQDFRVHPYEQYF
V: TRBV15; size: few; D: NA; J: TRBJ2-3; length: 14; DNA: TGTGCCACCAGCAGAGGGGCCTCGGAAGATACGCAGTATTTT; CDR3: CATSRGASEDTQYF
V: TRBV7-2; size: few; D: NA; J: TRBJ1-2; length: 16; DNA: TGTGCCAGCAGCTTGCTAGCCCCCGGGACCTCCCATGGCTACACCTTC; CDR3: CASSLLAPGTSHGYTF
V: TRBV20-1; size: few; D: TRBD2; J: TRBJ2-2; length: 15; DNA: TGCAGTGCTAGGAGAGTAGCGGGGGACACCGGGGAGCTGTTTTTT; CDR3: CSARRVAGDTGELFF
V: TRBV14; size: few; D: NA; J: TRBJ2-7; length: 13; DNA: TGTGCCAGCAGCCGACAGGCTCCCTACGAGCAGTACTTC; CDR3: CASSRQAPYEQYF
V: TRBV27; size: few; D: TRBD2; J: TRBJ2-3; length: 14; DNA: TGTGCCAGCAGTTTTCGGGGGGGCTTAGATACGCAGTATTTT; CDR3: CASSFRGGLDTQYF
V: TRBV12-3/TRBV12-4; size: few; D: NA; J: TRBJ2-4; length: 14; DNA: TGTGCCAGCGGTTCGGGAGTGCGGTCCAACATTCAGTACTTC; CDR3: CASGSGVRSNIQYF
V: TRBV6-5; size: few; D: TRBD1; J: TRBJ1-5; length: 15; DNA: TGTGCCAGCAACCTGGACAGGCCAACAAATCAGCCCCAGCATTTT; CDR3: CASNLDRPTNQPQHF
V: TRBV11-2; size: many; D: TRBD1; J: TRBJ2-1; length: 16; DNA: TGTGCCAGCAGCCCGAGGGGAAACAGGGGAGCGAGTGAGCAGTTCTTC; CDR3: CASSPRGNRGASEQFF
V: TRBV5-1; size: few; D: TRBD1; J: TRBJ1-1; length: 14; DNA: TGCGCCAGCAGCACACAGGGGTTAGACACTGAAGCTTTCTTT; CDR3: CASSTQGLDTEAFF